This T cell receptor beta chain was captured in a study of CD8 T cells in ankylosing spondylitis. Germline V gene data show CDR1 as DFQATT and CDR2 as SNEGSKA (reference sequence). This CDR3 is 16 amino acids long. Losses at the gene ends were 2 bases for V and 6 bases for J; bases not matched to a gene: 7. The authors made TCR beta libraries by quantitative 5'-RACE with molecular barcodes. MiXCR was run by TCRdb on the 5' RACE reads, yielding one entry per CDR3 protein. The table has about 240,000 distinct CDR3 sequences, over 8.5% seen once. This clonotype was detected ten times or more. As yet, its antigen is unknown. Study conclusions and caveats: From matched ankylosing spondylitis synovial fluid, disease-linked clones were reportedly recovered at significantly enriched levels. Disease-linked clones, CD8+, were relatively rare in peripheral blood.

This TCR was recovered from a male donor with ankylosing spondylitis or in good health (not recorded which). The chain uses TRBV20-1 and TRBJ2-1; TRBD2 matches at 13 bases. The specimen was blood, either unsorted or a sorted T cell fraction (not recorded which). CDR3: CSARLWTSGSSNEQFF. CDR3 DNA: TGCAGTGCTAGACTCTGGACTAGCGGGAGCTCCAATGAGCAGTTCTTC.